The TCR beta chain under discussion was sequenced for a study of control samples from healthy donors and cancer patients. Some clones are missing from TCRdb's copy, which holds only in-frame ones; the method was immunoSEQ multiplex PCR. This sample has 70,000 or so clones; 75% to 90% occur once, and the top ten carry 2.9%. The CDR3 length is 15 residues. CDR1 is SGHDN, CDR2 FVKESK, per germline. With 0 bases removed from V and 2 bases from J, the gap between germline ends came to 11 bases. Sequenced material: PBMCs. The rearrangement links TRBV14 to TRBJ2-7, with a weak D call TRBD2 (6 bases). This clonotype was obtained from a woman between 45 and 65 years old with lung cancer. CDR3 protein: CASSQEWRATYEQYF. CDR3 coding DNA: TGTGCCAGCAGCCAAGAATGGAGGGCGACCTACGAGCAGTACTTC.